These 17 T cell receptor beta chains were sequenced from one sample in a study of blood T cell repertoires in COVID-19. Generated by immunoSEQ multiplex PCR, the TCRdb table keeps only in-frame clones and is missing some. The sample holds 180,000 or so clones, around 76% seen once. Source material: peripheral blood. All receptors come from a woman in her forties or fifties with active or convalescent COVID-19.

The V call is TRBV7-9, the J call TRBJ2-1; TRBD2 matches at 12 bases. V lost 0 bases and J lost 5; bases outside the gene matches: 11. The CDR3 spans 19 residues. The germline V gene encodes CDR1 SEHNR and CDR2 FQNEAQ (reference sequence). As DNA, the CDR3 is TGTGCCAGCAGCTTAGCCGGCCTAGCGGGGGGGCCGGTTAACAATGAGCAGTTCTTC. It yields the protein CASSLAGLAGGPVNNEQFF.

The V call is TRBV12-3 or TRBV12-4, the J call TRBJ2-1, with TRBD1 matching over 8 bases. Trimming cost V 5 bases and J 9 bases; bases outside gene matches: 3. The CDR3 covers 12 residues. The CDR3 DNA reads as TGTGCCAGCAGTCCAGGGACAGGTGAGCAGTTCTTC. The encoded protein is CASSPGTGEQFF.

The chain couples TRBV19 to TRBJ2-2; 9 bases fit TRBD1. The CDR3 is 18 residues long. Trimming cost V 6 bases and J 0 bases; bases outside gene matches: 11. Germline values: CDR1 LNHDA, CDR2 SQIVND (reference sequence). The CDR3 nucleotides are TGTGCCAGTAGCTCCGGGACAGGGATACCCGCGAACACCGGGGAGCTGTTTTTT. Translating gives CASSSGTGIPANTGELFF.

The CDR3 bases are TGTGCCAGCAGTTCCTCGCGTCTTTGGAGCTCCCGGCCCAATGAGCAGTTCTTC. Translating gives CASSSSRLWSSRPNEQFF. The gene calls are TRBV6-2 or TRBV6-3 and TRBJ2-1; no reliable D call. CDR3 length equals 18 residues. Germline V gene data show CDR1 as MNHEY and CDR2 as SVGEGT. V shed 4 bases and J shed 6 bases, with 25 bases lying between them.

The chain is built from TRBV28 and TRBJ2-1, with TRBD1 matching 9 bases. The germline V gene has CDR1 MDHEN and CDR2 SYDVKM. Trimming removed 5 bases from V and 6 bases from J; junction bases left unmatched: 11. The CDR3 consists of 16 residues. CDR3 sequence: CASSHTGTGLGNEQFF. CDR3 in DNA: TGTGCCAGCAGTCACACCGGGACAGGGTTGGGCAATGAGCAGTTCTTC. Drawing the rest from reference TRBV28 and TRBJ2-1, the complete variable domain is DVKVTQSSRYLVKRTGEKVFLECVQDMDHENMFWYRQDPGLGLRLIYFSYDVKMKEKGDIPEGYSVSREKKERFSLILESASTNQTSMYLCASSHTGTGLGNEQFFGPGTRLTVL.

CDR3 protein: CASSLAGATSTDTQYF. The CDR3 DNA is TGTGCCAGCAGCTTGGCAGGGGCAACTAGCACAGATACGCAGTATTTT. The chain has TRBV5-4 and TRBJ2-3, with D possibly TRBD1 on 6 matching bases. V dropped 0 bases and J dropped 0 bases, with 11 bases sitting between them. Germline CDR1 SGHNT, CDR2 YYREEE (reference sequence). This CDR3 is built from 16 residues.

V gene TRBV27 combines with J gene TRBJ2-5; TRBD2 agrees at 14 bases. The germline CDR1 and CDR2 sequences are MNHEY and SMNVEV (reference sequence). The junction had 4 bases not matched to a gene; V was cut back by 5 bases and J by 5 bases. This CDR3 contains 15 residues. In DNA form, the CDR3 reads TGTGCCAGCAGTAGACTAGCGGGGGGGCCGGAGACCCAGTACTTC. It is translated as CASSRLAGGPETQYF.

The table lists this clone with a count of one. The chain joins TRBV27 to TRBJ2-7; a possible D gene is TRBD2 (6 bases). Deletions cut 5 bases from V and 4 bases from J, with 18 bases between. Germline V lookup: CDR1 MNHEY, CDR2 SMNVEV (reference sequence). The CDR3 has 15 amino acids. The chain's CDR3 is CASSPLSGGKYEQYF. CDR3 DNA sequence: TGTGCCAGCAGTCCTCTTTCCGGGGGAAAATACGAGCAGTACTTC.

The CDR3 DNA reads TGTGCCAGCTCCTGGGCGGGGAGTAGCGCCTACGAGCAGTACTTC. It yields the protein CASSWAGSSAYEQYF. The chain is built from TRBV28 and TRBJ2-7; weak D call: TRBD2 (6 bases). Germline loops: CDR1 MDHEN, CDR2 SYDVKM. Deletions cut 8 bases from V and 2 bases from J, with 19 bases between. CDR3 length: 15 amino acids.

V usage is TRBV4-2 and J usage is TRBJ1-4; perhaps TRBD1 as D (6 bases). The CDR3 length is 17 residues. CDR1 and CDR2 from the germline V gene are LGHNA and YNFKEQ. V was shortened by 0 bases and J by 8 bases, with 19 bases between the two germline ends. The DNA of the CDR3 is TGTGCCAGCAGCCAAGACCTGGGTGCGGGGAGGGGGGAAAAACTGTTTTTT. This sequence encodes CASSQDLGAGRGEKLFF.

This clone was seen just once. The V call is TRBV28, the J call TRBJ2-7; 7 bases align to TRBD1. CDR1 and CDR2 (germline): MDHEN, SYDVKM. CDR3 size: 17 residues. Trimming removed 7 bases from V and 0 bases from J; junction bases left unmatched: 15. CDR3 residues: CASTRWAPGQYSYEQYF. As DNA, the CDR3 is TGTGCCAGCACACGGTGGGCCCCGGGACAGTACTCCTACGAGCAGTACTTC.

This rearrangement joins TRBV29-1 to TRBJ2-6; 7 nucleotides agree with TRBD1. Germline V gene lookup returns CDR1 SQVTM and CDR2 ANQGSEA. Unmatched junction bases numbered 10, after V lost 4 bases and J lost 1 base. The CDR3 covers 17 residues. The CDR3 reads CSVATGTVVSGANVLTF. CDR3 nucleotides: TGCAGCGTTGCTACCGGGACAGTAGTTTCTGGGGCCAACGTCCTGACTTTC.

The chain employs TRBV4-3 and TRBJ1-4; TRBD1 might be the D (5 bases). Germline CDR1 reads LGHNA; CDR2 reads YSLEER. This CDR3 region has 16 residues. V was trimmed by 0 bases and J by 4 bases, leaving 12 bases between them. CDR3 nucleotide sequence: TGCGCCAGCAGCCAAGAGGGCAGGGCGATTAATGAAAAACTGTTTTTT. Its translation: CASSQEGRAINEKLFF.

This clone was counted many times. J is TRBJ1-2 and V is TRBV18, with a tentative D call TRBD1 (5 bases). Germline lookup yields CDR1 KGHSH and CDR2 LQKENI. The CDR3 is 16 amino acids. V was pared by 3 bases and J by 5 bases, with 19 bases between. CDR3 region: CASSPPTTDRHYGYTF. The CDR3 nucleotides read TGTGCCAGCTCACCCCCTACGACAGACCGGCATTATGGCTACACCTTC.

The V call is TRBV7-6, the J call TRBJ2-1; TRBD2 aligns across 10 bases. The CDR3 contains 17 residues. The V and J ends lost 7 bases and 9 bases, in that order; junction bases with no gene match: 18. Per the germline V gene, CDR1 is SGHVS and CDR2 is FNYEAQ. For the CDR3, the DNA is TGTGCCAGCACGAAGAGGGCTAGCGGGAGAGTCGGGTCTGAGCAGTTCTTC. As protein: CASTKRASGRVGSEQFF.

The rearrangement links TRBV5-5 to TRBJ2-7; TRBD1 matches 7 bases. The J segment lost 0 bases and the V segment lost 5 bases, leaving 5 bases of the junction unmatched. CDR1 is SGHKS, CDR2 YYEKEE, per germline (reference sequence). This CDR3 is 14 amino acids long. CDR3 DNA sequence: TGTGCCAGCAGACGACAGGGAAGCTCCTACGAGCAGTACTTC. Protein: CASRRQGSSYEQYF. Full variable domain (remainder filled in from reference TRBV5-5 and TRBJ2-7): DAGVTQSPTHLIKTRGQQVTLRCSPISGHKSVSWYQQVLGQGPQFIFQYYEKEERGRGNFPDRFSARQFPNYSSELNVNALLLGDSALYLCASRRQGSSYEQYFGPGTRLTVT.

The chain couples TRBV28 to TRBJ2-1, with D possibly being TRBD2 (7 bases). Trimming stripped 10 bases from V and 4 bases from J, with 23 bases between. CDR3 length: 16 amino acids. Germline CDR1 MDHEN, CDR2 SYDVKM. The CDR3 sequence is CAIALLARRGYNEQFF. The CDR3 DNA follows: TGTGCCATCGCTTTACTAGCGCGCAGGGGATACAATGAGCAGTTCTTC.